This T cell receptor (beta chain) was found in a study of T cell repertoires in cytomegalovirus infection. Study-wide context: It was the public TCR beta signatures that indicated both CMV infection and matching HLA type. Overall study results and limits: CMV-specific TCR beta clonotypes restricted by HLA-C were the ones dominating the ex vivo response. Cumulated frequencies of public TCR beta families served to identify carriers of CMV plus the relevant HLA.

Looked up from germline, CDR1 is MNHEY and CDR2 is SVGEGT. V gave up 4 bases and J gave up 5 bases, with 11 bases separating them. CDR3 length: 13 amino acids. TCRdb reprocessed the reads with MiXCR, giving one entry per CDR3 protein. The sample carries about 240,000 distinct CDR3 sequences, around 6.6% recorded once. This clonotype showed up many times. Its antigen is still unknown. The receptor's source is a human donor in good health (CMV status not recorded). Some clones in this sample may be carry-over from other donors' samples. The chain carries TRBV6-2 or TRBV6-3 and TRBJ2-5; no clear D gene. What was sequenced was PBMCs. The CDR3 region is CASSLRLSETQYF. DNA of the CDR3: TGTGCCAGCAGTTTGCGACTGTCCGAGACCCAGTACTTC.